This T cell receptor beta chain was documented in a study of identifying expanded T cells in peripheral blood. Overall study findings and caveats: Across healthy donors, higher total template counts meant significantly greater roughly 2-week count variance.

No infections or other immune events were documented during collection. This clone was counted between two and nine times. No antigen is known for it. Profiling relied on immunoSEQ multiplex PCR, and the TCRdb table lists in-frame clones only, not all of them. The sample carries approximately 100,000 clones, about 89% recorded once. This TCR was sampled from a person aged 18 to 75 in good health. Sequencing was carried out using blood.

The CDR3 coding sequence is TGCGCCAGCAGCCGCCAGTCCTCCCAGGGGCTGGAGACCCAGTACTTC. Its protein product is CASSRQSSQGLETQYF. V usage is TRBV5-1 and J usage is TRBJ2-5, with D perhaps TRBD1 (6 bases). CDR1 is SGHRS, CDR2 YFSETQ, per germline. V was clipped by 4 bases and J by 5 bases, with 21 bases between them. The CDR3 has 16 residues. Drawing the rest from reference TRBV5-1 and TRBJ2-5, the complete variable domain is KAGVTQTPRYLIKTRGQQVTLSCSPISGHRSVSWYQQTPGQGLQFLFEYFSETQRNKGNFPGRFSGRQFSNSRSEMNVSTLELGDSALYLCASSRQSSQGLETQYFGPGTRLLVL.